One sample yielded the 23 T cell receptor beta chains listed below, sequenced in a study of neurological immune-mediated disorders. Each CDR3 protein gets one entry after TCRdb re-called the 5' RACE reads with MiXCR. The sample shows tens of thousands of distinct CDR3 sequences, 11% to 15% of them seen only once. Source material: PBMCs. These receptors were taken from a woman in her forties or fifties in good health.

This clonotype was picked up many times. The CDR3 nucleotides read TGTGCCAGCTCACCCCCGCTCGGGGGAGGTTCACCCCTCCACTTT. Translating it yields CASSPPLGGGSPLHF. V is TRBV18 and J is TRBJ1-6; D might be TRBD1 (5 bases). The CDR3 has 15 amino acids. Germline V gene data show CDR1 as KGHSH and CDR2 as LQKENI. V was trimmed by 3 bases and J by 9 bases, leaving 15 bases between them.

This clonotype was counted at least ten times. This sequence joins TRBV29-1 and TRBJ1-3; 7 bases match TRBD1. The V gene's germline CDR1 is SQVTM and CDR2 ANQGSEA. The trim removed 4 bases at V and 1 base at J, leaving 7 bases unmatched. This CDR3 has 15 residues. This chain's CDR3 is CSVGQGRSSGNTIYF. The CDR3 nucleotides read TGCAGCGTTGGACAGGGTCGGAGTTCTGGAAACACCATATATTTT. Using reference TRBV29-1 and TRBJ1-3 for the parts outside the CDR3, the full variable domain is SAVISQKPSRDICQRGTSLTIQCQVDSQVTMMFWYRQQPGQSLTLIATANQGSEATYESGFVIDKFPISRPNLTFSTLTVSNMSPEDSSIYLCSVGQGRSSGNTIYFGEGSWLTVV.

This clonotype was counted ten times or more. The chain carries TRBV29-1 and TRBJ2-3; possibly TRBD1 for D (6 bases). CDR1 is SQVTM, CDR2 ANQGSEA, per germline. Between the trimmed V and J ends, which lost 5 bases and 3 bases, there was a span of 12 bases. The CDR3 has 13 residues. CDR3 in DNA: TGCAGCGTTTCCCTAGGGGGAACAGATACGCAGTATTTT. It encodes CSVSLGGTDTQYF.

At least ten counts were recorded for this clonotype. The J gene is TRBJ1-2, the V gene TRBV11-2, with D perhaps matching TRBD1 (5 bases). CDR3 length equals 13 residues. V gave up 8 bases and J gave up 0 bases, with 10 bases separating them. CDR1 and CDR2 from the germline V gene are SGHAT and FQNNGV. CDR3 loop: CASVGQANYGYTF. The DNA for the CDR3 is TGTGCCAGCGTGGGGCAAGCTAACTATGGCTACACCTTC.

This clonotype was counted many times. The genes are TRBV7-2 and TRBJ1-2; D remains unclear. The V and J ends lost 3 bases and 0 bases respectively, with 8 bases between them. The germline CDR1 and CDR2 sequences are SGHTA and FQGNSA. CDR3 length: 14 residues. In nucleotides, the CDR3 is TGTGCCAGCAGCTTGGCAGAATCTAACTATGGCTACACCTTC. This codes for CASSLAESNYGYTF. The full variable domain, completed using reference TRBV7-2 and TRBJ1-2, is GAGVSQSPSNKVTEKGKDVELRCDPISGHTALYWYRQSLGQGLEFLIYFQGNSAPDKSGLPSDRFSAERTGGSVSTLTIQRTQQEDSAVYLCASSLAESNYGYTFGSGTRLTVV.

This clonotype was found many times. V is TRBV7-8 and J is TRBJ2-2; TRBD2 agrees at 7 bases. This CDR3 contains 19 residues. V was clipped by 0 bases and J by 0 bases; unmatched bases: 10. The germline gives CDR1 SGHVS, CDR2 FQNEAQ. In DNA, the CDR3 is TGTGCCAGCAGCTTAGCGCATTGGACTAGAGGATCGAACACCGGGGAGCTGTTTTTT. It specifies CASSLAHWTRGSNTGELFF.

This clonotype was counted at least ten times. The rearrangement links TRBV12-3 or TRBV12-4 to TRBJ2-2; either TRBD1 or TRBD2 may supply D (5 bases each). The CDR3 covers 14 residues. V was cut by 6 bases and J by 2 bases, with 10 bases left in between. CDR3: CASRAGTNTGELFF. The CDR3 DNA is TGTGCCAGCAGGGCAGGGACCAACACCGGGGAGCTGTTTTTT.

Of note for this clonotype: The junction differs from germline at one of its ends, possibly a read error. The rearrangement uses TRBV5-1 and TRBJ2-1; possible D gene TRBD2, 6 bases. Germline CDR1 and CDR2: SGHRS and YFSETQ. CDR3 length: 16 residues. The DNA of the CDR3 is TGCGCCAGCATCTTGCGGGACCCAAACTCCTACAATGAGCAGTTCTTC. It yields the protein CASILRDPNSYNEQFF.

This clonotype has ten or more counts. The V call is TRBV28, the J call TRBJ2-5, with D possibly TRBD2 on 6 matching bases. The CDR3 loop spans 14 amino acids. CDR1 is MDHEN, CDR2 SYDVKM, per germline. The V end was cut by 5 bases, the J end by 5 bases, with 15 bases between. This chain's CDR3 is CASSLGGLPETQYF. CDR3 sequence (DNA): TGTGCCAGCAGTCTGGGGGGACTTCCGGAGACCCAGTACTTC.

This clonotype has at least ten counts. The chain is built from TRBV24-1 and TRBJ2-5, with 7 bases fitting TRBD1. Per the germline V gene, CDR1 is KGHDR and CDR2 is SFDVKD. This CDR3 region has 11 residues. The junction had 4 bases not matched to a gene; V was cut back by 5 bases and J by 11 bases. The CDR3 DNA sequence: TGTGCCACCAGTGCGTCGACAGGGCAGTACTTC. It yields the protein CATSASTGQYF.

By proportion, this clonotype is medium-sized. This chain uses TRBV7-2 with TRBJ2-5, with 7 bases aligning to TRBD2. The CDR3 consists of 14 residues. The junction had 3 bases not matched to a gene; V was cut back by 3 bases and J by 2 bases. CDR1 is SGHTA, CDR2 FQGNSA, per germline. The CDR3 DNA reads TGTGCCAGCAGCTTTCAGCGGGGACAAGAGACCCAGTACTTC. As protein: CASSFQRGQETQYF.

Many counts were recorded for this clonotype. A junction boundary mismatches the germline segment, possibly from a read error. This sequence joins TRBV29-1 and TRBJ1-4; TRBD1 is a possible D gene (6 bases). The CDR3 contains 11 residues. Per germline, CDR1 SQVTM and CDR2 ANQGSEA. The CDR3 protein is CSVRGDRDMVF. Written as DNA, the CDR3 is TGCAGCGTTCGGGGGGATCGGGACATGGTTTTT.

Comments on this clonotype: One junction end disagrees with the germline gene, perhaps due to a read error. The V call is TRBV7-9, the J call TRBJ1-1, with D maybe TRBD1 (5 bases). Germline V gene sequence: CDR1 SEHNR, CDR2 FQNEAQ (reference sequence). The CDR3 has 13 amino acids. The CDR3 spells CARSSTGNTEAFF. Here the CDR3 DNA reads TGTGCCAGAAGCTCAACAGGAAACACTGAAGCTTTCTTT.

The table lists this clonotype with many counts. The V call is TRBV28, the J call TRBJ2-7, with D perhaps TRBD1 (6 bases). Deletions cut 8 bases from V and 0 bases from J, with 20 bases between. CDR1 and CDR2 (germline): MDHEN, SYDVKM. The CDR3 is 16 amino acids. CDR3 DNA sequence: TGTGCCAGCGTAACCAGGGACATCGAAAGCTCCTACGAGCAGTACTTC. Translation: CASVTRDIESSYEQYF.

This clonotype counts as medium-sized (0.01 to 0.1%). The chain recombines TRBV5-1 with TRBJ2-6, with 8 bases lining up with TRBD1. CDR1 and CDR2 (germline): SGHRS, YFSETQ. The CDR3 has 19 amino acids. Unmatched junction bases numbered 8, after V lost 0 bases and J lost 0 bases. The CDR3 region is CASSLGQGQISSGANVLTF. In DNA form, the CDR3 reads TGCGCCAGCAGCTTGGGACAGGGGCAAATCAGCTCTGGGGCCAACGTCCTGACTTTC.

The chain carries TRBV5-1 and TRBJ2-5, with D hard to call. Trimming cost V 3 bases and J 4 bases, with 16 bases left between them. Per the germline V gene, CDR1 is SGHRS and CDR2 is YFSETQ. CDR3 length: 15 residues. The CDR3 coding sequence is TGCGCCAGCAGCTGGAAGGCCCCTGGGGTAGAGACCCAGTACTTC. It specifies CASSWKAPGVETQYF.

Ten or more counts support this clonotype. The genes are TRBV5-1 and TRBJ1-1, with D tentatively TRBD1 (5 bases). Trimming took off 0 bases at V and 3 bases at J, with 9 bases between the two ends. Germline lookup yields CDR1 SGHRS and CDR2 YFSETQ. The CDR3 length is 14 residues. The DNA of the CDR3 is TGCGCCAGCAGCTTGGAAGGAGGGGACACTGAAGCTTTCTTT. Its translation is CASSLEGGDTEAFF.

This clonotype was seen at least ten times. The gene calls are TRBV7-2 and TRBJ1-5; no clear D gene. Trimming took off 2 bases at V and 3 bases at J, with 11 bases between the two ends. The CDR3 spans 15 residues. In germline, CDR1 is SGHTA, CDR2 FQGNSA. The CDR3 loop is CASSLYQLPNQPQHF. CDR3 coding DNA: TGTGCCAGCAGCTTATATCAGCTACCCAATCAGCCCCAGCATTTT. Supplemented by reference TRBV7-2 and TRBJ1-5, the full variable domain reads GAGVSQSPSNKVTEKGKDVELRCDPISGHTALYWYRQSLGQGLEFLIYFQGNSAPDKSGLPSDRFSAERTGGSVSTLTIQRTQQEDSAVYLCASSLYQLPNQPQHFGDGTRLSIL.

This clonotype was seen repeatedly, ten times or more. The chain has TRBV29-1 and TRBJ1-2; 11 nucleotides agree with TRBD1. The CDR3 loop spans 16 amino acids. With V trimmed by 8 bases and J by 8 bases, 19 bases remained unmatched. CDR1 SQVTM and CDR2 ANQGSEA come from the germline V gene. CDR3 nucleotides: TGCAGCTCCTTGGGGCTTAGTCCGGGACAGGGGGACGGCTACACCTTC. Amino acids: CSSLGLSPGQGDGYTF.

In its sample, this clonotype was seen many times. The chain uses TRBV12-5 and TRBJ1-5, with a possible D match to TRBD1 (5 bases). Trimming took 3 bases from V and 4 from J, leaving 7 bases between them. From germline, CDR1 is LGHNT and CDR2 FRNRAP. The CDR3 is 13 residues long. CDR3 in amino acids: CASGLQANQPQHF. CDR3 coding DNA: TGTGCTAGTGGTTTACAGGCGAATCAGCCCCAGCATTTT.

This clonotype was seen repeatedly, ten times or more. The chain joins TRBV15 to TRBJ2-4; TRBD2 is a possible D gene (5 bases). Germline CDR1 reads LNHNV; CDR2 reads YYDKDF (reference sequence). V lost 4 bases to trimming and J lost 0 bases, with 13 bases between them. The CDR3 has 16 residues. In nucleotides, the CDR3 is TGTGCCACCAGCACCCTCGGGAATTTAGCCAAAAACATTCAGTACTTC. Amino acid sequence: CATSTLGNLAKNIQYF.

This clonotype was seen ten or more times. The chain uses TRBV29-1 and TRBJ1-1; possible D gene TRBD1, 6 bases. CDR3 length equals 12 residues. Germline CDR1 is SQVTM and CDR2 is ANQGSEA. The ends were cut back, 6 bases at V and 0 bases at J, with 8 bases in the middle. The DNA for the CDR3 is TGCAGCGTGAGGGGGGTGAACACTGAAGCTTTCTTT. This encodes CSVRGVNTEAFF.

This clonotype came up many times. The rearrangement links TRBV5-1 to TRBJ1-4, with 8 bases identical to TRBD1. The germline V gene has CDR1 SGHRS and CDR2 YFSETQ. The V and J ends lost 3 bases and 8 bases, in that order; junction bases with no gene match: 12. The CDR3 length is 16 residues. The CDR3 sequence: CASSWRATGVGEKLFF. DNA for the CDR3: TGCGCCAGCAGCTGGAGAGCGACAGGGGTTGGAGAAAAACTGTTTTTT.